This TCR beta chain was captured in a study of cytomegalovirus exposure and HLA in healthy donors. The junction had 6 bases not matched to a gene; V was cut back by 2 bases and J by 1 base. The CDR3 runs to 17 residues. Germline V CDR1 and CDR2: ENHRY, SYGVKD. The PCR ran on 60 Vbeta and 13 Jbeta primers. Measured with immunoSEQ multiplex PCR; TCRdb has only the in-frame clones, and not every one. Here the sample spans about 140,000 clones, around three quarters being singletons. Concerning this clone: Its target is not known.

General observations from the study: Some V segments, TRBV6-2 and TRBV6-3 among them, were indistinguishable and were therefore excluded. In vitro checks showed that three CMV-associated chains really do target CMV antigens. An ancestry cluster, one associated with Asian ancestry, reportedly showed fewer N-insertions than the roughly 700-donor mean in a later analysis. The study labeled under 200 TCR beta chains cytomegalovirus-associated.

The sequenced sample consisted of PBMCs. This chain joins TRBV10-3 and TRBJ2-3; 10 bases map to TRBD1. The receptor's source is a man aged 18 to 29 in good health and CMV-seronegative. CDR3 loop: CAISEPTGGEGTDTQYF. In DNA, the CDR3 is TGTGCCATCAGTGAGCCGACAGGGGGCGAGGGCACAGATACGCAGTATTTT.